What follows is one TCR beta chain and its context. This clonotype is a singleton in its sample. Its antigen is currently not known. Base qualities are not provided; no much larger clone lies one nucleotide away. One read yields weak evidence. A constant-region primer and ProtoScript II reverse transcriptase were used to reverse-transcribe TCRbeta-specific cDNA from around 530 ng total RNA. The TCRbeta libraries were prepared through three rounds of nested multiplex PCR following a slightly modified ARM-PCR procedure. Each of the first two PCR rounds ran for roughly 9 cycles using multiplex TRBV1-TRBV30 forward primers together with a Cbeta reverse primer. Sample barcodes and Illumina adapters were added in a final 25-cycle PCR with Deep VentR polymerase. Before sequencing, amplicons of 200-500 bp were gel-purified using a QIAquick gel extraction kit. TCRbeta amplicons were sequenced on an Illumina HiSeq 2500 with 250-bp paired-end reads. Processing in the source paper ran as follows. Reads were quality-trimmed with Trimmomatic v0.33, and paired reads were merged with FLASH v1.2.11 to recover full CDR3 sequences. MiGEC v1.2.1b assigned V, D and J germline segments to the rearranged TCRbeta sequences. Clonotype statistics and Shannon-Wiener diversity indices were calculated with VDJtools v1.0.0. To reduce sampling bias, subsequent analyses other than the diversity analysis used only the 250 most abundant clonotypes in each sample. TCRdb reworked the public reads: Q25 trimming with fastp, MiXCR clone assembly, productive beta chains retained. Identical CDR3 protein sequences are pooled into one entry, listed with their most common genes and DNA. These V and J calls are TCRdb output, not the study's own analysis. The sample profile shows some 190,000 distinct CDR3 sequences; roughly 60% of them were found once. The ten largest clones represent about 72% of the sample.

The data belong to a study of tumor-infiltrating lymphocytes in primary liver carcinoma (dated by TCRdb to about 2017). Turning to the overall study: Between November 2015 and March 2016, 4 or 5 patients in China with histopathologically diagnosed primary liver carcinoma had their tumors surgically resected. Hepatocellular carcinoma (four) or combined HCC and intrahepatic cholangiocarcinoma (one) was present in the five patients, who were three men and two women aged 30 to 69 years. The five patients had tumors of stage T1-T3 N0M0, with maximum diameters ranging from 4.2 to 10 cm. Samples yielded roughly 3.65 to 7.5 million productive TCRbeta reads; read depth did not differ significantly between tissue types. For each liver tumor, the study sampled five regions along with adjacent normal tissue and blood, and applied TCRbeta repertoire sequencing, expression microarrays and whole-exome sequencing. A total of roughly 35 specimens from 5 patients underwent TCRbeta repertoire sequencing, comprising some 25 tumor regions, 5 adjacent noncancerous liver tissues and 5 peripheral blood samples. Technical replicate repertoires showed high reproducibility, with mean shared-clone rates around 0.91 and correlation coefficients above 0.95. The paper's findings and limits, for the study overall: Because sequencing covered only the TCR beta chain and unpaired alpha chains were not captured, true repertoire diversity is likely underestimated. Consistent with antigen-driven expansion, pairs of tumor regions showed higher repertoire overlap (mean roughly 35%) than either tumor-adjacent pairs (approximately 17%) or tumor-blood pairs (around 15%). Only a few patients were included in the study, and the authors note that the findings should be validated in a larger study. A significantly larger repertoire fraction was made up by the top 250 clones in tumors than in blood (p = 0.039). Bulk unsorted samples precluded comparing CD4+ and CD8+ T cell repertoires.

V and J are truncated by 5 bases and 13 bases respectively, leaving an intervening sequence of 18 bases. The germline V gene supplies CDR1 SGHAT and CDR2 FQNNGV. The CDR3 goes from the cysteine to the phenylalanine over 13 residues. The DNA shown is the 39-base CDR3, in frame from base 1. Blood RNA was extracted from unsorted whole blood with TRIzol reagent; germline DNA came from the DNeasy Blood & Tissue kit. At the time of sampling, the patients were treatment-naive and had chronic HBV infection. Approximately 4 milliliters of peripheral blood were collected into K2EDTA tubes before surgery. The receptor was isolated from a man aged 35-49 years with primary liver carcinoma and hepatitis B virus infection. The source material was peripheral blood. The chain employs TRBV11-2 and TRBJ2-1; matching of 6 bases hints at TRBD1 as the D gene. The nucleotide sequence reads as follows: TGTGCCAGCAGCAAGATGACGGCAGGGGTTCAGTTCTTC. Translated, this gives CASSKMTAGVQFF.